This T cell receptor beta chain appears in the sequencing data of a study of human T cells and chemical hapten exposure. In the study overall: Alopecia areata, totalis and universalis patients, mostly female, were included.

Study results and caveats: Significantly greater numbers of large CDR3 similarity clusters came from expanded TCRs than from controls.

Germline trimming cut 3 bases from V and 10 bases from J; bases unmatched to any gene: 11. Germline lookup yields CDR1 MGHRA and CDR2 YSYEKL. The CDR3 is made up of 17 amino acids. Stated time point: pre-sensitization, week 0. Treatment given: therapeutic diphenylcyclopropenone sensitization with weekly scalp DPC. Unfractionated whole blood was the source of the extracted total RNA. Blood sampling occurred before each patch-test application. This clonotype was observed a handful of times. Antigen: not known. Using its own MiXCR run on the RACE reads, TCRdb lists one record per CDR3 protein. The repertoire holds tens of thousands of distinct CDR3 sequences, with approximately 12% as singletons.

The TCR originated in a woman in her thirties or forties with alopecia areata. Some clones in this sample may be carry-over from other donors' samples. The chain has TRBV4-1 and TRBJ1-6, with TRBD1 matching over 11 bases. Here the sequenced sample was whole blood, taken in connection with sensitization to the hapten diphenylcyclopropenone (DPC). The CDR3 spells CASSQGTGGRNYSPLHF. Here the CDR3 DNA reads TGCGCCAGCAGCCAGGGGACAGGGGGAAGGAATTACTCACCCCTCCACTTT.